This TCR beta chain was captured by sequencing in a study of PD-1 blockade in classical Hodgkin lymphoma (dated by TCRdb to between 2020 and 2021). Some background on the complete study: Nivolumab dosing was 3 mg/kg intravenously every 2 weeks, continuing until either disease progression or unacceptable toxicity. A peripheral blood immune signature of response to PD-1 blockade in classical Hodgkin lymphoma was defined using TCR beta sequencing and CyTOF.

General conclusions and limits of the study: Lower diversity was seen in patients whose nivolumab began less than 1 year after ASCT, and these patients were left out of later analyses so that immune reconstitution would not confound the results. A significant rise by C4D1 was seen in CD4+ but not CD8+ TCR diversity (p=0.0027 vs p=0.16), with the rise being most apparent in complete responders (p=0.02). The study covered only a single clinical trial cohort, and the causes of the repertoire differences, possibly disease activity or prior therapy, were still not defined. Baseline diversity similar to that of newly diagnosed patients was observed in trial patients achieving complete response, whereas significantly lower diversity was observed in partial responders and progressors. Baseline TCR diversity was reported to be lower in newly diagnosed patients than in healthy donors and to be lower still in relapsed/refractory patients.

Genomic DNA was isolated using the Qiagen DNeasy kit from unsorted PBMCs as well as from negatively selected CD4+ and CD8+ fractions. Using primers that anneal to V and J segments, immunoSEQ multiplex PCR amplified the TCR beta CDR3 regions. A synthetic immune receptor repertoire was used to minimize amplification bias, and any remaining bias was removed computationally after sequencing. The authors' analysis ran thus. Custom Python scripts were used to quantify repertoire diversity as the Shannon entropy index. Unsorted, CD4+ and CD8+ repertoires were examined separately, except in combined analyses, for which CD4+ and CD8+ sequences were merged in silico. A clone was considered expanded if an increase in frequency of at least 2-fold after treatment relative to C1D1 was found, and a pseudocount of 0.5 was applied to clones undetected at baseline. Clones with 0 or 1 copy at C1D1 were classified as singleton clones, and clones with 2 or more copies were classified as non-singleton clones. By matching protein sequences in sorted samples from the same patient, clones expanded in unsorted samples were annotated as CD4+, CD8+ or unknown. Diversity changes from C1D1 to C4D1 were tested in paired samples using Wilcoxon tests. Held by TCRdb, this immuneACCESS table contains in-frame sequences only and omits some clones. Under half of the omission traces to an unresolved V gene where checked; the cause of the rest is unknown. Clone size and the V and J calls come from that table; the DNA yielded D and trimming. This sample has under 80,000 clones in its table, and 70% to 75% of those were observed once. The top ten hold approximately 9% of the sample.

A note on this clone: What antigen it recognizes has not been identified. Within one base of it there is no much larger clone, and no base qualities were kept.

The CDR3, from cysteine to phenylalanine, totals 18 residues. CDR3 DNA only is kept here, 54 bases in frame from base 1. CDR1 and CDR2 (SGHVS, FQNEAQ) derive from the germline V gene. V trim: 6 bases; J trim: 2 bases; unmatched bases: 15. In light of the paper, this sample's time point label describes: cycle 2 day 1 (C2D1) of nivolumab. Every trial patient had relapsed following autologous stem cell transplantation, and prior brentuximab vedotin exposure was what differed among cohorts A, B and C. The trial cohort included 50 or so patients with relapsed/refractory classical Hodgkin lymphoma, and each patient had a best overall response of complete response, partial response or progressive disease. In the multi-cohort phase II CheckMate 205 trial, trial patients received single-agent nivolumab. Best overall response was determined by an independent review committee according to the 2007 International Working Group response criteria. Trial PBMCs were collected immediately before nivolumab initiation (C1D1) and during therapy at cycle 2 day 1 and cycle 4 day 1. Peripheral blood was collected in 8 mL Vacutainer Cell Preparation Tubes, from which PBMCs were isolated by centrifugation and then cryopreserved.

The receptor chain draws on TRBV7-8 and TRBJ1-4; 7 bases in the junction line up with TRBD1. The specimen comprised peripheral blood mononuclear cells (PBMCs), sampled before the second cycle of nivolumab. The TCR was taken from a human donor with classical Hodgkin lymphoma. The CDR3 loop reads CASRSRGGTAKTNEKLFF. The nucleotide sequence reads as follows: TGTGCCAGCAGGTCCCGGGGGGGGACAGCCAAGACTAATGAAAAACTGTTTTTT.